This TCR beta chain was retrieved from a study of blood T cell repertoires in COVID-19. About the research overall: Acute and convalescent COVID-19 specimens originated in the United States, Italy and Spain. The analysed material was cDNA or gDNA that came from T cells, B-cell-depleted T cells, or PBMCs.

Per the original methods: Estimation of nucleated cell counts was performed using reference gene primer amplification. The data were produced by immunoSEQ multiplex PCR, yet TCRdb's version contains in-frame clones alone and is incomplete. V and J calls and clone size come straight from that table; D and trimming were deduced from the DNA. The sample contains 100,000 to 150,000 clones, less than 75% of which appear only once. This CDR3 region has 16 residues. The clonotype was recovered from a human donor with acute or convalescent COVID-19. The donor label of this sample is uncertain. The chain recombines TRBV21-1 with TRBJ2-3; TRBD2, the D gene given by the table, was not confirmed from the DNA. TRBV21-1 is a pseudogene locus. Sequencing was carried out using peripheral blood. The CDR3 DNA reads as TGTGCCAGCAGCAAAGGAGGAGCGGGGGGTACAGATACGCAGTATTTT. Translated: CASSKGGAGGTDTQYF.